This TCR beta chain was sequenced in a study of blood T cell repertoires in COVID-19. Study-level background: Samples representing acute and convalescent COVID-19 were sourced from the United States, Italy and Spain. Sample material is recorded as cDNA or gDNA derived from T cells, B-cell-depleted T cells, or PBMCs.

In the study's own analysis: Estimated nucleated cell counts came from reference gene primer amplification. The method was immunoSEQ multiplex PCR; TCRdb's version includes in-frame clones alone and lacks a portion of them. V and J calls and clone size come straight from that table; D and trimming were deduced from the DNA. The sample comprises some 190,000 clones, approximately 83% of which are singletons, and more than 2.5% rests with the top ten. Material for sequencing was peripheral blood. This clonotype originated in a man in his fifties or sixties with acute or convalescent COVID-19.

CDR3 protein: CASTPGGGSPSYNEQFF. The CDR3 DNA reads as TGTGCCAGCACCCCCGGAGGCGGGAGCCCCTCCTACAATGAGCAGTTCTTC. The chain joins TRBV28 to TRBJ2-1, with TRBD2 matching 7 bases. CDR1 is MDHEN, CDR2 SYDVKM, per germline. This CDR3 has 17 residues. The V gene end was trimmed by 7 bases and the J gene end by 0 bases; junction bases not matched to a gene: 12. Together with reference TRBV28 and TRBJ2-1, the CDR3 gives the full variable domain: DVKVTQSSRYLVKRTGEKVFLECVQDMDHENMFWYRQDPGLGLRLIYFSYDVKMKEKGDIPEGYSVSREKKERFSLILESASTNQTSMYLCASTPGGGSPSYNEQFFGPGTRLTVL.